Sequencing of this TCR beta chain was carried out in a study of shared clonotypes between healthy human individuals. CD45RO-negative, CCR7-selected cells formed the naive CD8 fraction, which excluded terminally differentiated effector memory CD45RA+ cells. Study-level findings and limits: Naive subsets typically showed greater estimated richness than memory subsets.

J gave up 4 bases and V 5 bases, and 4 bases lay outside the gene matches. The CDR3 length is 13 residues. Germline V gene sequence: CDR1 PRHDT, CDR2 FYEKMQ (reference sequence). The protocol was immunoSEQ multiplex PCR, while the TCRdb copy is restricted to in-frame clones and leaves out a portion. In the table there are around 2,000,000 clones, 93% of which are singletons. About this clone: Its specificity is unknown. Other DNA sequences from this sample encode an identical CDR3 as well.

The chain is built from TRBV13 and TRBJ2-5; TRBD1 aligns across 7 bases. This receptor was taken from a man aged 18-30 years in good health. Some clones in this sample may be carry-over from other donors' samples. Sequenced input: naive CD8+ T cells from PBMCs. The CDR3 region is CASSLDRAETQYF. The CDR3 region has the DNA TGTGCCAGCAGCCTCGACAGGGCAGAGACCCAGTACTTC.